Listed below are T cell receptor beta chains from one sample, sequenced in a study of CD8+ T cells in alopecia areata. Sequencing used immunoSEQ multiplex PCR; TCRdb keeps in-frame clones, though not all of them. The sample carries a few hundred thousand clones, less than 80% recorded once. The material was CD4+ T cells sorted from blood, obtained at week 0. These receptors were obtained from a human donor with alopecia areata. Both conserved end residues are part of each CDR3. A D gene is named only where the DNA matches it firmly. Clone sizes are given selectively: once, few, many, or a class where the clone is expanded.

D gene	clone size	V gene	J gene	CDR3 DNA	CDR3 protein
NA	NA	TRBV6-5	TRBJ1-4	TGTGCCAGCAGCCGTGGACCGGCGCGGGAAAAACTGTTTTTT	CASSRGPAREKLFF
NA	NA	TRBV5-6	TRBJ2-3	TGTGCCAGCAGCGCTAGACTAGACCGGCAGTATTTT	CASSARLDRQYF
NA	few	TRBV29-1	TRBJ2-5	TGCAGCGTGGCGGCGGGAGAGACCCAGTACTTC	CSVAAGETQYF
NA	NA	TRBV10-3	TRBJ1-5	TGTGCCATCAGTGAGTCGAGAGGGAGCTCCAATCAGCCCCAGCATTTT	CAISESRGSSNQPQHF
NA	once	TRBV30	TRBJ1-1	TGTGCCTGGAAAGAAGCTGGGAAGGGAACCTTT	CAWKEAGKGTF
NA	few	TRBV29-1	TRBJ2-5	TGCAGCGTGGCAGGGCAGGGGCGGGAGACCCAGTACTTC	CSVAGQGRETQYF
NA	NA	TRBV29-1	TRBJ1-1	TGCAGCGTTGCGGGGGGCAGAACTGAAGCTTTCTTT	CSVAGGRTEAFF
NA	NA	TRBV27	TRBJ1-6	TGTGCCAGCAGTTCTATACAGGCTTGGCCATCACCCCTCCACTTT	CASSSIQAWPSPLHF
NA	once	TRBV30	TRBJ2-1	TGTGCCTGGAGTGTAGGCCAGGATTACAATGAGCAGTTCTTC	CAWSVGQDYNEQFF
NA	NA	TRBV7-9	TRBJ2-7	TGTGCCAGCAGCTTAACCGGCAGCTCCTACGAGCAGTACTTC	CASSLTGSSYEQYF
TRBD1	NA	TRBV30	TRBJ1-6	TGTGCCTGGAAGGGACAGGGGGGATCACCCCTCCACTTT	CAWKGQGGSPLHF
NA	few	TRBV4-3	TRBJ2-3	TGCGCCAGCAGCCAAGGGGGGGTGGATACGCAGTATTTT	CASSQGGVDTQYF
NA	NA	TRBV6-6	TRBJ2-5	TGTGCCAGCAGTAGGCAAGAGACCCAGTACTTC	CASSRQETQYF
NA	NA	TRBV7-7	TRBJ2-5	TGTGCTAGCAGCTTATTGGGGCAGGGCGGCTTAGAGACCCAGTACTTC	CASSLLGQGGLETQYF
TRBD2	NA	TRBV2	TRBJ2-3	TGTGCCAGCAGCGCCTTGCTAGCGGGGGGTCCTAGCACAGATACGCAGTATTTT	CASSALLAGGPSTDTQYF